One sample yielded the 9 T cell receptor delta chains listed below, sequenced in a study of gamma-delta T cells after stem cell transplantation (dated by TCRdb to about 2016). The method was RT-PCR. This sample was sequenced with an Illumina MiSeq. For TCRdb, the public reads were processed anew by CATT, and duplicate DNA sequences were folded into one row. This sample comprises around 1,700 delta-chain clones, 22% of them detected only once. The ten largest clonotypes hold over 45% of the sample. Sequencing was performed on gamma-delta T cells. The receptors originated from a human donor. It is not recorded whose cells these are; they may come from a transplant donor.

A remark on this clone: TCRdb records a much larger clone's protein for this DNA, with a difference at residue 10 that likely arises from a read error; the protein given is the translation of the DNA. The chain combines TRDV2 with TRDJ1; the match to TRDD3 covers 11 bases. This CDR3 contains 15 residues. Germline V lookup: CDR1 GEAIGNYY, CDR2 EKD. J gave up 5 bases and V 0 bases, and 4 bases lay outside the gene matches. In nucleotides, the CDR3 is TGTGCCTGTGACACCTTACTGGGGGATAGAGATAAACTCATCTTT. Encoded protein: CACDTLLGDRDKLIF.

This clone is classed as medium-sized. A far larger clone is off by one base, so a read error is likely. The rearrangement uses TRDV2 and TRDJ3, with 10 bases aligning to TRDD3. The CDR3 totals 21 residues. Germline V CDR1 and CDR2: GEAIGNYY, EKD. DNA for the CDR3: TGTGCCTGTGACACCGGTGGGATTACTGGGGGATTGACCTGGGGCACCCGACAGATGTTTTTC. This codes for CACDTGGITGGLTWGTRQMFF.

This chain joins TRDV2 and TRDJ1; 7 bases fit TRDD3. The CDR3 consists of 14 residues. Germline assignment: CDR1 GEAIGNYY and CDR2 EKD. V was clipped by 3 bases and J by 2 bases; unmatched bases: 5. This CDR3 reads CACDSWGLTDKLIF. In DNA form, the CDR3 reads TGTGCCTGTGACTCCTGGGGGTTAACCGATAAACTCATCTTT.

The J gene is TRDJ1, the V gene TRDV2; 8 nucleotides align to TRDD3. The CDR3 is 21 amino acids. V lost 0 bases and J lost 0; bases outside the gene matches: 20. The germline CDR1 and CDR2 sequences are GEAIGNYY and EKD. The chain's CDR3 is CACDTVGDPGGGHAYTDKLIF. As DNA, the CDR3 is TGTGCCTGTGACACCGTGGGGGATCCTGGGGGAGGCCATGCCTACACCGATAAACTCATCTTT.

Note on this clone: The sample holds other DNA sequences that translate to the same CDR3. The V and J genes are TRDV2 and TRDJ1, with 7 bases lining up with TRDD3. There are 18 residues in the CDR3. Per the germline V gene, CDR1 is GEAIGNYY and CDR2 is EKD. Trimming removed 0 bases from V and 5 bases from J; junction bases left unmatched: 17. In DNA form, the CDR3 reads TGTGCCTGTGACACCGTTACTGGGGACCCAAGGGGTCATGATAAACTCATCTTT. It specifies CACDTVTGDPRGHDKLIF.

The gene calls are TRDV2 and TRDJ1; 12 bases line up with TRDD3. This CDR3 contains 22 residues. V lost 0 bases and J lost 10; bases outside the gene matches: 29. Looked up from germline, CDR1 is GEAIGNYY and CDR2 is EKD. The CDR3 loop reads CACDTIGDWSGGYETPNGGLIF. The CDR3 DNA is TGTGCCTGTGACACCATCGGTGACTGGTCTGGGGGATACGAAACACCGAATGGGGGACTCATCTTT.

This clone counts as large. Other DNA sequences in this sample translate to the same CDR3. V is TRDV2 and J is TRDJ1; 7 nucleotides match TRDD3. With V trimmed by 3 bases and J by 1 base, 16 bases remained unmatched. The CDR3 totals 18 residues. Per germline, CDR1 GEAIGNYY and CDR2 EKD. CDR3 sequence: CACDQLGPDGGSTDKLIF. The CDR3 DNA follows: TGTGCCTGTGACCAACTGGGGCCGGACGGGGGGTCCACCGATAAACTCATCTTT.

Comment on this clone: A clone one base away is much larger, so this may be a read error. The chain carries TRDV2 and TRDJ1, with 13 bases identical to TRDD3. Germline CDR1 is GEAIGNYY and CDR2 is EKD. CDR3 length: 20 residues. For the CDR3, the DNA is TGTGCCCGTGACACAACCGGACTGGGGGATACGAGGGGAAGCACCGATAAACTCATCTTT. This gives the protein CARDTTGLGDTRGSTDKLIF.

J is TRDJ1 and V is TRDV1, with 8 bases fitting TRDD2. Germline loops: CDR1 TSWWSYY, CDR2 QGS. The CDR3 is made up of 19 amino acids. V shed 1 base, J shed 0 bases, and the junction held 13 bases outside the gene matches. CDR3 sequence: CALGEPSYLYWAYTDKLIF. The CDR3 DNA reads TGTGCTCTTGGGGAACCTTCCTACCTGTACTGGGCGTACACCGATAAACTCATCTTT.